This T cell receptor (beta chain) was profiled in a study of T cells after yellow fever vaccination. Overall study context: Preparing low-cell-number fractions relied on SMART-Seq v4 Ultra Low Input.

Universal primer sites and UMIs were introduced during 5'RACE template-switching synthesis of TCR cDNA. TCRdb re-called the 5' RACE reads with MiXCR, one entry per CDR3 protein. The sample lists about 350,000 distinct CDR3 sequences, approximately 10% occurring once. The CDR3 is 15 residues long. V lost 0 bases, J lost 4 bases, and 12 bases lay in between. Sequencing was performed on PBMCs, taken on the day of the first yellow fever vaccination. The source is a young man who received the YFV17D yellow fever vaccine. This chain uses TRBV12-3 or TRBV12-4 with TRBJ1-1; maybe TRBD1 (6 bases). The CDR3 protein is CASSLAPRGATEAFF. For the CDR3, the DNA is TGTGCCAGCAGTTTAGCGCCTCGGGGGGCCACTGAAGCTTTCTTT.